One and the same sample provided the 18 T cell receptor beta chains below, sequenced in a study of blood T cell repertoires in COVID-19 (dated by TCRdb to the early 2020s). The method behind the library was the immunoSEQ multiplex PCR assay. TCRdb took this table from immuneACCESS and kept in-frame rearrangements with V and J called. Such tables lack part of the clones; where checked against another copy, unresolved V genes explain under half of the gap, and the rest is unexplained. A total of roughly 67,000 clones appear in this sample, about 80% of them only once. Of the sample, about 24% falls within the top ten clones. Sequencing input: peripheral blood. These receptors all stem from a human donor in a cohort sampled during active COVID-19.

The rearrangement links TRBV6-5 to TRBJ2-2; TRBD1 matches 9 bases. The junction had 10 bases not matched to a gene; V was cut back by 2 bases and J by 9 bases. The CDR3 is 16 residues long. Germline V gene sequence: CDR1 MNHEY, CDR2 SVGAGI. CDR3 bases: TGTGCCAGCAGTTACATCACAGGGGGCGAAGGAAGGGAGCTGTTTTTT. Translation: CASSYITGGEGRELFF.

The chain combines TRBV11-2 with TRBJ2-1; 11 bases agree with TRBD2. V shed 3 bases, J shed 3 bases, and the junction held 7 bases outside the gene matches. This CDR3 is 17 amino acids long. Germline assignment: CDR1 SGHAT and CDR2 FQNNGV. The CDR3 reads CASSFWSTSGVYNEQFF. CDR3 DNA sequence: TGTGCCAGCAGCTTCTGGTCGACTAGCGGGGTCTACAATGAGCAGTTCTTC. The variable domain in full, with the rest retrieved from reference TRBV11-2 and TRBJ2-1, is EAGVAQSPRYKIIEKRQSVAFWCNPISGHATLYWYQQILGQGPKLLIQFQNNGVVDDSQLPKDRFSAERLKGVDSTLKIQPAKLEDSAVYLCASSFWSTSGVYNEQFFGPGTRLTVL.

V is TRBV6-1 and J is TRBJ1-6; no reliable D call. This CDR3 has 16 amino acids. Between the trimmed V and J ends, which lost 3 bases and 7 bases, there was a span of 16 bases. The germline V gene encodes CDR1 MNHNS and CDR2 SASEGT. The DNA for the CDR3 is TGTGCCAGCAGTGAGATTGAGGTCTCCCGGAATTCACCCCTCCACTTT. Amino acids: CASSEIEVSRNSPLHF.

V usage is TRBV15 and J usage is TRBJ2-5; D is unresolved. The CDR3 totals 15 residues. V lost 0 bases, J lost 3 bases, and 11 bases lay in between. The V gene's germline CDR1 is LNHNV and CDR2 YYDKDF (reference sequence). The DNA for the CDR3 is TGTGCCACCAGCAGAGATGATGGCATTGAAGAGACCCAGTACTTC. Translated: CATSRDDGIEETQYF. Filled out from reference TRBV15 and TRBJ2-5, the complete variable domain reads DAMVIQNPRYQVTQFGKPVTLSCSQTLNHNVMYWYQQKSSQAPKLLFHYYDKDFNNEADTPDNFQSRRPNTSFCFLDIRSPGLGDTAMYLCATSRDDGIEETQYFGPGTRLLVL.

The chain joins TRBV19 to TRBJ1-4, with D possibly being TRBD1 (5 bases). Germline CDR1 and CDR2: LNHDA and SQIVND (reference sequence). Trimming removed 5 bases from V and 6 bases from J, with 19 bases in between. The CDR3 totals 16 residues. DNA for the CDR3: TGTGCCAGTAGTCCGACTTCCGGGTCGGGGGATGAAAAACTGTTTTTT. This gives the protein CASSPTSGSGDEKLFF.

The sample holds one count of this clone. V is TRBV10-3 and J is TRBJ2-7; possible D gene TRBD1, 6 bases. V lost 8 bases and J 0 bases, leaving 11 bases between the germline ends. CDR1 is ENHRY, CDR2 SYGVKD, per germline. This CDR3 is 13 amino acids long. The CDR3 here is CAIRQESSYEQYF. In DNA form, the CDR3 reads TGTGCCATCCGACAGGAGAGCTCCTACGAGCAGTACTTC.

The CDR3 DNA sequence: TGCGCCAGCAGCTTGGATTCCTCCAAAAACATTCAGTACTTC. Its translation: CASSLDSSKNIQYF. The gene calls are TRBV5-1 and TRBJ2-4; D gene uncertain. CDR3 length: 14 amino acids. Germline V lookup: CDR1 SGHRS, CDR2 YFSETQ. The V end lost 0 bases, the J end lost 2 bases, and 6 bases lay between the germline ends.

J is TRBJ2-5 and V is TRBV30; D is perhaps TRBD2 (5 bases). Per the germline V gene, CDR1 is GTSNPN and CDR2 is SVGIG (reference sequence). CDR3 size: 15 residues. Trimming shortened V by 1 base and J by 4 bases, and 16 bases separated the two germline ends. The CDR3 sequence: CAWSGRLGSRETQYF. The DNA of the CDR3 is TGTGCCTGGAGTGGGAGGTTGGGGTCCAGAGAGACCCAGTACTTC.

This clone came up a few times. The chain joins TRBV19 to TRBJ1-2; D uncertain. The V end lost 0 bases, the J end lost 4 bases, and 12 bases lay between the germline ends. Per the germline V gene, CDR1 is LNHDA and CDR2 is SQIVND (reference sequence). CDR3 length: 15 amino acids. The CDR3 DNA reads TGTGCCAGTAGTATAGATCACGCAGTCGCCTATGGCTACACCTTC. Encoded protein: CASSIDHAVAYGYTF.

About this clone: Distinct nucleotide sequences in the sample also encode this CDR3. The CDR3 region is CASSPPARGTEAFF. The CDR3 DNA is TGTGCCAGCAGTCCCCCGGCCCGGGGCACTGAAGCTTTCTTT. V and J are TRBV28 and TRBJ1-1; D not certain. Trimming took off 5 bases at V and 4 bases at J, with 14 bases between the two ends. This CDR3 comprises 14 residues. Germline CDR1 and CDR2: MDHEN and SYDVKM.

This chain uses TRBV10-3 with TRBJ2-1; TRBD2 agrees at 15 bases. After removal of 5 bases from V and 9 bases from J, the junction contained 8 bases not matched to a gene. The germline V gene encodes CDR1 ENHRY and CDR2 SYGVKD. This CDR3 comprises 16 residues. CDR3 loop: CAISPLGLAGGGEQFF. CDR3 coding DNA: TGTGCCATCAGTCCCTTAGGACTAGCGGGAGGGGGTGAGCAGTTCTTC.

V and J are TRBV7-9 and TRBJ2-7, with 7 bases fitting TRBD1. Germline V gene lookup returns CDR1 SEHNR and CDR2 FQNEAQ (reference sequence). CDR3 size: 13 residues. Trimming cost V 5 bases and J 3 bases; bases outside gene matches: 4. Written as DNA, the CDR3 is TGTGCCAGCAGCCGGACAGGTGGCTACGAGCAGTACTTC. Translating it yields CASSRTGGYEQYF. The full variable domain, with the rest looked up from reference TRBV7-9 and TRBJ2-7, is DTGVSQNPRHKITKRGQNVTFRCDPISEHNRLYWYRQTLGQGPEFLTYFQNEAQLEKSRLLSDRFSAERPKGSFSTLEIQRTEQGDSAMYLCASSRTGGYEQYFGPGTRLTVT.

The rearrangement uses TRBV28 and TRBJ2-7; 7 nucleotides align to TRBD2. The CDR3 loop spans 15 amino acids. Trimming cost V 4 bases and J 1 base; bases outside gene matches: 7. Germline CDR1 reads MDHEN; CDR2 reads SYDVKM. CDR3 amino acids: CASSSPGTKSYEQYF. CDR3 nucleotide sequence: TGTGCCAGCAGTTCGCCCGGGACTAAATCCTACGAGCAGTACTTC.

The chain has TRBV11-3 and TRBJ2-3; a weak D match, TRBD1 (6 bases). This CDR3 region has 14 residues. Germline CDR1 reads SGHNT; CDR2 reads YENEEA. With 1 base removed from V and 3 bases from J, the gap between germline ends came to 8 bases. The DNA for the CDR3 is TGTGCCAGCAGCTTAGCTAGGGGGACAGATACGCAGTATTTT. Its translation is CASSLARGTDTQYF.

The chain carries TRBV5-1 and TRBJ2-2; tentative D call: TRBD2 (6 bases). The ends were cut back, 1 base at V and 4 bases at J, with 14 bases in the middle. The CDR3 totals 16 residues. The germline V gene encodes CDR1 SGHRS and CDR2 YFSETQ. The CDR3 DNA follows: TGCGCCAGCAGCTTGCCCGGCGGGGTGGGCACCGGGGAGCTGTTTTTT. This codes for CASSLPGGVGTGELFF.

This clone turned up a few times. CDR3 in DNA: TGTGCCAGCAGTTGGGGACAGGGGGACACCGGGGAGCTGTTTTTT. Translation gives CASSWGQGDTGELFF. This rearrangement joins TRBV27 to TRBJ2-2, with TRBD1 matching 11 bases. Germline V lookup: CDR1 MNHEY, CDR2 SMNVEV (reference sequence). V shed 4 bases, J shed 3 bases, and the junction held 1 base outside the gene matches. The CDR3 is 15 residues long.

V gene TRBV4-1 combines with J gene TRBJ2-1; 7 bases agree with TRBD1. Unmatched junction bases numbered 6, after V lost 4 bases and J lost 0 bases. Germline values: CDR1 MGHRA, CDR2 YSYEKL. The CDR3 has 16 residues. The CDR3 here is CASSRPGTASYNEQFF. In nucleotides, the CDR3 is TGCGCCAGCAGCCGACCCGGGACAGCCTCCTACAATGAGCAGTTCTTC.

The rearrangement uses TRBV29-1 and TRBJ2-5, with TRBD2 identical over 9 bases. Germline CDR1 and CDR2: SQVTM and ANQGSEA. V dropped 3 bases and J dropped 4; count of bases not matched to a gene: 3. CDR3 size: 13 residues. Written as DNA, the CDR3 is TGCAGCGTTGAGCTAGCGGGAACAGAGACCCAGTACTTC. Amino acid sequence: CSVELAGTETQYF.